Presented here are 16 T cell receptor beta chains from one specimen sequenced in a study of early T cells in non-severe SARS-CoV-2 infection (dated by TCRdb to the early 2020s). Libraries were constructed by 5' RACE. Sequencer: NextSeq 500. TCRdb trimmed public reads at Q25 via fastp, called clones via MiXCR and kept in-frame beta chains. Under each unique CDR3 protein, matching rows form one entry showing the most common genes and DNA. This sample comprises around 64,000 distinct CDR3 sequences, around 13% of them detected only once. Around 1.5% of the sample is held by the ten biggest clonotypes. The specimen comprised whole blood, sampled at baseline. All receptors come from an adult who was a healthcare worker with PCR-confirmed SARS-CoV-2 infection or an uninfected control (not recorded which).

The V gene is TRBV30, the J gene TRBJ2-7, with 8 bases aligning to TRBD2. J gave up 2 bases and V 3 bases, and 3 bases lay outside the gene matches. Germline CDR1 GTSNPN, CDR2 SVGIG (reference sequence). CDR3 length: 13 amino acids. CDR3 sequence: CAWRGSGAYEQYF. The CDR3 DNA reads as TGTGCCTGGAGAGGTAGCGGGGCCTACGAGCAGTACTTC.

This clonotype was seen a few times. The J gene is TRBJ1-1, the V gene TRBV12-3 or TRBV12-4; 7 bases map to TRBD1. The CDR3 spans 14 residues. V trimming: 6 bases; J trimming: 3 bases; junction bases outside the gene matches: 7. The CDR3 region is CASRAPGGHTEAFF. The CDR3 DNA reads TGTGCCAGCAGGGCCCCAGGGGGGCACACTGAAGCTTTCTTT.

This clonotype was detected only a few times. The CDR3 spells CASSLRMGVNTEAFF. CDR3 nucleotides: TGTGCCAGCAGTTTAAGGATGGGGGTTAACACTGAAGCTTTCTTT. The rearrangement uses TRBV28 and TRBJ1-1; perhaps TRBD1 as D (5 bases). The V end lost 2 bases, the J end lost 2 bases, and 12 bases lay between the germline ends. The CDR3 runs 15 residues. Germline CDR1 MDHEN, CDR2 SYDVKM.

The chain couples TRBV3-2 to TRBJ2-1; TRBD1 was called by the table and not checked on the DNA. TRBV3-2 is described as a pseudogene. The CDR3 extends over 18 amino acids. The CDR3 is CASSRASKGGARYNEQFF. CDR3 DNA: TGTGCCAGCAGCCGGGCGTCGAAGGGAGGGGCGCGATACAATGAGCAGTTCTTC.

This clonotype was seen a few times. The J gene is TRBJ2-7, the V gene TRBV7-9; 10 bases are a match to TRBD1. CDR3 length: 15 residues. Per the germline V gene, CDR1 is SEHNR and CDR2 is FQNEAQ (reference sequence). V gave up 5 bases and J gave up 8 bases; unmatched junction bases: 12. CDR3 amino acids: CASSPAPGQGVKQYF. The CDR3 bases are TGTGCCAGCAGCCCAGCCCCAGGACAGGGGGTAAAGCAGTACTTC.

This chain connects TRBV7-9 to TRBJ1-2; D is undetermined. With 5 bases removed from V and 4 bases from J, the gap between germline ends came to 17 bases. The CDR3 is 15 amino acids. CDR1 and CDR2 from the germline V gene are SEHNR and FQNEAQ (reference sequence). CDR3 nucleotide sequence: TGTGCCAGCAGCCCGGGCCGGAATGATTTCTATGGCTACACCTTC. This translates into CASSPGRNDFYGYTF.

The chain couples TRBV18 to TRBJ2-1, with D hard to call. V dropped 2 bases and J dropped 10 bases, with 12 bases sitting between them. Germline values: CDR1 KGHSH, CDR2 LQKENI. This CDR3 has 13 residues. Written as DNA, the CDR3 is TGTGCCAGCTCACCAGATAGGTCTAAAGAGCAGTTCTTC. Protein sequence: CASSPDRSKEQFF. The full variable domain, completed using reference TRBV18 and TRBJ2-1, is NAGVMQNPRHLVRRRGQEARLRCSPMKGHSHVYWYRQLPEEGLKFMVYLQKENIIDESGMPKERFSAEFPKEGPSILRIQQVVRGDSAAYFCASSPDRSKEQFFGPGTRLTVL.

This clonotype has a handful of counts. An end of the junction differs from the germline gene, which may be a read error. The V call is TRBV29-1, the J call TRBJ2-1; D may be TRBD1 (6 bases). Germline V gene data show CDR1 as SQVTM and CDR2 as ANQGSEA. The CDR3 totals 14 residues. DNA for the CDR3: TGCAGCGTAGTTGACGAAACCACAACAACTGCAGGGGCCTTC. Its translation is CSVVDETTTTAGAF.

This clonotype was counted between two and nine times. The chain links TRBV7-9 to TRBJ2-1; 10 bases agree with TRBD2. The CDR3 is 15 amino acids. From germline, CDR1 is SEHNR and CDR2 FQNEAQ (reference sequence). V shed 7 bases and J 10 bases; nucleotides not matched to a gene: 13. The CDR3 nucleotides are TGTGCCAGCAACATCGGACTAGCGGATGTGGAGGAGCAGTTCTTC. Translated: CASNIGLADVEEQFF.

The chain links TRBV6-2 or TRBV6-3 to TRBJ2-7; tentatively, D is TRBD1 or TRBD2 (5 bases each). Trimming left V 0 bases short and J 6 bases short, with 9 bases between. CDR1 and CDR2 from the germline V gene are MNHEY and SVGEGT. The CDR3 sequence is 13 residues long. The CDR3: CASSYSIGGEQYF. The CDR3 nucleotides are TGTGCCAGCAGTTACTCGATTGGGGGCGAGCAGTACTTC.

The genes are TRBV7-9 and TRBJ2-7, with 10 bases fitting TRBD2. With 5 bases clipped from V and 5 bases from J, the junction kept 3 bases outside the gene matches. The CDR3 loop spans 13 amino acids. Germline V CDR1 and CDR2: SEHNR, FQNEAQ (reference sequence). This CDR3 is CASSQAGGDEQYF. The CDR3 DNA follows: TGTGCCAGCAGCCAAGCGGGAGGGGACGAGCAGTACTTC.

This clonotype has a handful of counts. The chain uses TRBV7-9 and TRBJ1-1; D unclear. The CDR3 consists of 13 residues. The V end was cut by 5 bases, the J end by 9 bases, with 16 bases between. Germline-derived CDR1 and CDR2 are SEHNR and FQNEAQ (reference sequence). The CDR3 DNA sequence: TGTGCCAGCAGCCTCGAAAGTGGAGTTCAAGCTTTCTTT. Its translation is CASSLESGVQAFF.

This clonotype was detected many times. V usage is TRBV7-9 and J usage is TRBJ2-1; D is possibly TRBD1 or TRBD2 (5 bases each). Germline V gives CDR1 SEHNR, CDR2 FQNEAQ (reference sequence). This CDR3 has 13 amino acids. Trimming cost V 3 bases and J 6 bases, with 9 bases left between them. The CDR3 loop is CASSLGDPNEQFF. The CDR3 DNA is TGTGCCAGCAGCTTGGGGGATCCCAATGAGCAGTTCTTC.

This clonotype was observed a few times. The gene calls are TRBV28 and TRBJ1-5; no clear D gene. Per the germline V gene, CDR1 is MDHEN and CDR2 is SYDVKM. This CDR3 has 13 amino acids. The V end lost 7 bases, the J end lost 4 bases, and 11 bases lay between the germline ends. The CDR3 is CASKNKGNQPQHF. CDR3 nucleotide sequence: TGTGCCAGCAAGAATAAGGGTAATCAGCCCCAGCATTTT.

In its sample, this clonotype was seen many times. This chain joins TRBV7-2 and TRBJ2-1; D is perhaps TRBD2 (6 bases). This CDR3 has 15 amino acids. The V and J ends lost 8 bases and 7 bases respectively, with 21 bases between them. Looked up from germline, CDR1 is SGHTA and CDR2 is FQGNSA. This CDR3 is CASCRTGESGNEQFF. The CDR3 coding sequence is TGTGCCAGCTGTAGAACGGGAGAGTCTGGGAATGAGCAGTTCTTC. Full variable domain (outside the CDR3, taken from reference TRBV7-2 and TRBJ2-1): GAGVSQSPSNKVTEKGKDVELRCDPISGHTALYWYRQSLGQGLEFLIYFQGNSAPDKSGLPSDRFSAERTGGSVSTLTIQRTQQEDSAVYLCASCRTGESGNEQFFGPGTRLTVL.

This clonotype was counted a few times. The gene calls are TRBV6-2 or TRBV6-3 and TRBJ1-5, with TRBD1 matching 9 bases. Germline assignment: CDR1 MNHEY and CDR2 SVGEGT. V was clipped by 5 bases and J by 4 bases; unmatched bases: 6. The CDR3 spans 15 residues. As DNA, the CDR3 is TGTGCCAGCAGTCGCGCCGGGACAGGGAATCAGCCCCAGCATTTT. Its protein product is CASSRAGTGNQPQHF.